The 3 T cell receptor beta chains listed next were all sequenced from one sample in a study of beta chain features in type 1 diabetes. Study-level results: Type 1 diabetes patients had moderately but significantly shorter TCRB CDR3s in all four CD4+ subsets.

The antigens for these receptors are not known. The whole isolated RNA underwent reverse transcription, so sequencing captured expressed TCRB transcripts. Here immunoSEQ multiplex PCR was the method, and the copy in TCRdb shows in-frame clones only, minus some. The table shows approximately 600,000 clones, with about an eighth occurring only once. Source material: naive CD4+ T cells from blood. These receptors all come from a man between 25 and 39 years old with type 1 diabetes.

This clone has more than one count but fewer than ten. V gene TRBV7-2 combines with J gene TRBJ2-5; D unresolved. Germline V CDR1 and CDR2: SGHTA, FQGNSA. The CDR3 runs to 14 residues. Trimming pared 4 bases from V and 4 bases from J, leaving 13 bases between. The CDR3 sequence: CASSSRGGGETQYF. The CDR3 bases are TGTGCCAGCAGCTCTCGTGGTGGCGGAGAGACCCAGTACTTC.

The chain links TRBV10-1 to TRBJ2-7; weak D call: TRBD1 (5 bases). Trimming took off 6 bases at V and 0 bases at J, with 12 bases between the two ends. The length of the CDR3 is 14 residues. The germline CDR1 and CDR2 sequences are WNHNN and SYGVQD (reference sequence). CDR3 sequence reads: CASSQGKPSYEQYF. The CDR3 DNA reads TGCGCCAGCAGCCAGGGCAAACCCTCCTACGAGCAGTACTTC.

This sequence joins TRBV9 and TRBJ2-2, with TRBD1 identical over 8 bases. V dropped 2 bases and J dropped 2; count of bases not matched to a gene: 5. The germline gives CDR1 SGDLS, CDR2 YYNGEE. The length of the CDR3 is 16 residues. In DNA form, the CDR3 reads TGTGCCAGCAGCGTCCAGGGGGCCCAAAACACCGGGGAGCTGTTTTTT. It is translated as CASSVQGAQNTGELFF.